This T cell receptor (beta chain) was identified in a study of regulatory T cells in long-lasting Graves disease. Whole-study context: Antithyroid drug use was under 3 months in newly diagnosed Graves' patients.

At least ten counts were recorded for this clonotype. Sequencing libraries for TCR beta were prepared with iRepertoire HTBI primers and Arm-PCR of CDR3 regions. One entry per CDR3 protein results from TCRdb running MiXCR on the multiplex PCR reads. The sample records around 420,000 distinct CDR3 sequences, roughly a sixth being singletons. The CDR3 is made up of 13 amino acids. V lost 0 bases, J lost 7 bases, and 8 bases lay in between. Germline CDR1 reads SGHRS; CDR2 reads YFSETQ. Time point here: newly diagnosed GD, antithyroid drugs for less than 3 months. Following extraction of RNA from PBMCs, that RNA was used to make the TCR library. A blood draw put about 8.2 milliliters of peripheral blood into EDTA tubes.

The chain is built from TRBV5-1 and TRBJ2-1; unclear D gene. This specimen was peripheral blood mononuclear cells (PBMCs), taken at new diagnosis, from a patient treated with antithyroid drugs. The TCR sequence derives from a female donor with Graves disease. This chain's CDR3 is CASSLVYSNEQFF. In DNA form, the CDR3 reads TGCGCCAGCAGCTTGGTGTACAGTAATGAGCAGTTCTTC. The whole variable domain, filled in from reference TRBV5-1 and TRBJ2-1, reads KAGVTQTPRYLIKTRGQQVTLSCSPISGHRSVSWYQQTPGQGLQFLFEYFSETQRNKGNFPGRFSGRQFSNSRSEMNVSTLELGDSALYLCASSLVYSNEQFFGPGTRLTVL.